The entry that follows covers one T cell receptor beta chain sequence. Per the original methods: Amplification of reference gene primers was used by the study to estimate nucleated cell counts. Libraries were prepared by immunoSEQ multiplex PCR; TCRdb keeps only in-frame clonotypes and omits some of them. The V and J calls and clone size come from that table; D and trimming were worked out from the DNA. Among about 240,000 clones listed, 85% to 90% were seen once. The data derive from a study of blood T cell repertoires in COVID-19. Study-level background: The samples span acute and convalescent COVID-19 from the United States, Italy and Spain. Sources were T cells, B-cell-depleted T cells, or PBMCs; the material itself was cDNA or gDNA.

This CDR3 comprises 14 residues. V lost 5 bases and J lost 4; bases outside the gene matches: 5. Germline V gene data show CDR1 as SEHNR and CDR2 as FQNEAQ (reference sequence). The sequence was obtained from a man aged 60-69 years with acute or convalescent COVID-19. The source material was peripheral blood. This rearrangement joins TRBV7-9 to TRBJ2-3; 8 bases are a match to TRBD1. The chain's CDR3 is CASSIGTGADTQYF. The CDR3 DNA reads TGTGCCAGCAGCATAGGGACAGGAGCAGATACGCAGTATTTT.